This T cell receptor beta chain comes out of a study of cytomegalovirus exposure and HLA in healthy donors. Use of 60 Vbeta and 13 Jbeta primers characterized the PCR. Clones were sequenced by immunoSEQ multiplex PCR, and TCRdb holds only the in-frame ones, with some missing. The table lists approximately 160,000 clones, about 73% of them singletons. This clone was picked up a small number of times. This CDR3 has 13 residues. The V end was cut by 0 bases, the J end by 5 bases, with 8 bases between. In germline, CDR1 is GTSNPN, CDR2 SVGIG (reference sequence). This rearrangement joins TRBV30 to TRBJ2-1; perhaps TRBD2 as D (6 bases). This receptor was obtained from a woman in her forties or fifties in good health and CMV-seropositive. Sequenced: PBMCs. In nucleotides, the CDR3 is TGTGCCTGGAGTGTAGGAGGGAACAATGAGCAGTTCTTC. The encoded protein is CAWSVGGNNEQFF.